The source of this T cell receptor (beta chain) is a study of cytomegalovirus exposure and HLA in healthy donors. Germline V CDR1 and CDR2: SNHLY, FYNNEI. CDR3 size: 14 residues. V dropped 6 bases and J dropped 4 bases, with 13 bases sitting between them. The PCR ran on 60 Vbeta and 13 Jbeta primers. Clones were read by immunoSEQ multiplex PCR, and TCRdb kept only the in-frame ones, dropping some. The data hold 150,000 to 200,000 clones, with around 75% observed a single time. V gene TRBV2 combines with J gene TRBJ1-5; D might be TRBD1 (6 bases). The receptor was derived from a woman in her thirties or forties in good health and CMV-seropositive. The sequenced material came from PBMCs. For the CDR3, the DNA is TGTGCCAGCAGCGAGACAGGTTTGAATCAGCCCCAGCATTTT. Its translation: CASSETGLNQPQHF.